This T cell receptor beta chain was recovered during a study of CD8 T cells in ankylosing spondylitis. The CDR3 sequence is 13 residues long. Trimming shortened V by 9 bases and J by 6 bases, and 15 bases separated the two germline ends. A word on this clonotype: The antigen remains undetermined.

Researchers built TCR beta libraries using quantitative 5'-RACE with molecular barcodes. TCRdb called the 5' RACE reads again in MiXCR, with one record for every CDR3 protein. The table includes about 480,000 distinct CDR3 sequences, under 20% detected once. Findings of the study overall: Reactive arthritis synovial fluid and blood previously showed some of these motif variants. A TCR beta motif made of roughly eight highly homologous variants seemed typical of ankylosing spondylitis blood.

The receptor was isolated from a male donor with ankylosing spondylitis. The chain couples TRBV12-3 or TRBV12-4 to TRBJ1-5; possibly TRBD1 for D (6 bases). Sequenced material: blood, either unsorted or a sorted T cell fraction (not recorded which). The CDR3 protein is CASRGGTSQPQHF. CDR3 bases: TGTGCCAGTCGAGGGGGAACGAGTCAGCCCCAGCATTTT.